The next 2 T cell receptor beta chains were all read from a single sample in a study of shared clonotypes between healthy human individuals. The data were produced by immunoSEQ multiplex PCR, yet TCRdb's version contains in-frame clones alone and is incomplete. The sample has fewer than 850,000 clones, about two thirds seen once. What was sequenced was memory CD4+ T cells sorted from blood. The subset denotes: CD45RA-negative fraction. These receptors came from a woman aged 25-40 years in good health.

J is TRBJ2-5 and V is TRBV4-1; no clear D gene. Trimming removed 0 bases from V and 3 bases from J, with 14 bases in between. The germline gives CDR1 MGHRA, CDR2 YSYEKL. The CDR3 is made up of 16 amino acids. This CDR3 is CASSQDWTDLEETQYF. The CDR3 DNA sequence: TGCGCCAGCAGCCAAGATTGGACGGATCTGGAAGAGACCCAGTACTTC.

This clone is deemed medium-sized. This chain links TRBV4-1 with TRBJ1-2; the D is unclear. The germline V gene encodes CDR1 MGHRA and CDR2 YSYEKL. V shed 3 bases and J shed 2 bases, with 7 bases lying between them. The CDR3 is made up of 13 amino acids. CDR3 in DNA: TGCGCCAGCAGCCACCCCAGAAACTATGGCTACACCTTC. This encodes CASSHPRNYGYTF.